This T cell receptor (beta chain) emerged from a study of a mutant IDH1 vaccine in newly diagnosed glioma. Whole-study context: In some groups vaccination began 4-6 weeks post-radiotherapy; others received it with temozolomide.

The germline V gene encodes CDR1 MNHNY and CDR2 SVGAGI (reference sequence). The V and J ends lost 5 bases and 2 bases, in that order; junction bases with no gene match: 10. The CDR3 contains 16 residues. As to this clone: Antigen unknown.

Regarding time point: week 35, safety follow-up. The investigators gave 300 ug of mutant IDH1 20-mer peptide in each vaccine dose, together with topical imiquimod. Patients had eight vaccinations, in weeks 1, 3, 5, 7, 11, 15, 19 and 23. This table comes from immunoSEQ multiplex PCR, and its TCRdb copy is limited to in-frame clones, with some not included. The repertoire includes around 70,000 clones, 84% of them detected once, and approximately 12% sits in the top ten. The V call is TRBV6-6, the J call TRBJ2-7; 9 nucleotides match TRBD1. The sequence was obtained from a man between 18 and 29 years old with glioma. The sequences come from PBMCs, collected from a glioma patient whose treatment included an IDH1 peptide vaccine. CDR3 DNA sequence: TGTGCCAGCAGTCGGAGACCAACAGGGGGCACCTACGAGCAGTACTTC. Its translation: CASSRRPTGGTYEQYF.